This TCR beta chain is from a study of CD8+ T cells in alopecia areata. RNA extraction and reverse transcription yielded cDNA as sequencing template. Clones were read by immunoSEQ multiplex PCR, and TCRdb kept only the in-frame ones, dropping some. The table records some 110,000 clones, approximately 58% of them present only once. The V gene's germline CDR1 is MNHEY and CDR2 SVGAGI. The V and J ends lost 6 bases and 6 bases respectively, with 15 bases between them. The CDR3 sequence is 13 residues long. J is TRBJ2-7 and V is TRBV6-5; D is possibly TRBD2 (5 bases). The sample was CD4+ T cells sorted from blood. The TCR was taken from a human donor in good health. The CDR3 nucleotides read TGTGCCAGCAGGGGCCGGGTTGAGGGCGAGCAGTACTTC. Amino acid sequence: CASRGRVEGEQYF.